There are a few counts of the clone carrying this TCR beta chain. Its antigen is still unknown. Only in-frame clones appear in the TCRdb table, and some are missing; sequencing was by immunoSEQ multiplex PCR. The data show 55,000 to 75,000 clones, about 87% seen once. No infections or other immune events were documented during collection. These data are taken from a study of identifying expanded T cells in peripheral blood. Overall study results and limits: Variance in clone template counts between two-week samples significantly increased with total template count across all healthy donors. Over approximately two and four weeks, about 15 and 18 clones changed, versus roughly 1.1 between replicates.

V lost 0 bases and J 6 bases, leaving 8 bases between the germline ends. CDR1 and CDR2 (germline): SGDLS, YYNGEE. CDR3 length equals 13 residues. The TCR was taken from a person aged 18 to 75 in good health. The chain is built from TRBV9 and TRBJ2-3; D is ambiguous. The sequencing sample was made of blood. Written as DNA, the CDR3 is TGTGCCAGCAGCGTAGGGGCCCCCGATACGCAGTATTTT. It translates to CASSVGAPDTQYF.